This T cell receptor (beta chain) came from a study of blood T cells in healthy people across ages. Study-level findings and limits: A greater number of naive CD4+ cells and higher diversity distinguished long-lived donors from aged donors. The recorded TCR beta diversity per million T cells decreased in a roughly linear manner with age.

J was trimmed by 9 bases and V by 4 bases; bases with no gene match: 8. The CDR3 length is 15 residues. Germline assignment: CDR1 LGHNA and CDR2 YNFKEQ. Through a sample-barcoded 5' primer and a J-beta primer mix, a second PCR was run for 7 to 11 cycles. A single record per CDR3 protein comes from TCRdb applying MiXCR to the 5' RACE reads. There are 650,000 to 1,000,000 distinct CDR3 sequences in the sample; approximately 35% occur only once, and around 13% lies in the top ten. Of note for this clonotype: The antigen is undetermined.

This receptor was taken from a man younger than 30 in good health. The material sequenced was blood. The chain employs TRBV4-2 and TRBJ2-1, with 11 bases aligning to TRBD2. The CDR3 sequence is CASSPGLAVLGEQFF. The CDR3 region has the DNA TGTGCCAGCAGCCCGGGACTAGCGGTCCTGGGTGAGCAGTTCTTC.